This T cell receptor (beta chain) was captured by sequencing in a study of T cell repertoires in cytomegalovirus infection. Whole-study results and caveats: Adding up the frequency of public TCR beta families identified people who carried CMV plus the relevant HLA.

This clonotype came up a few times. Its matching antigen is unknown. Using its own MiXCR run on the reads, TCRdb lists one record per CDR3 protein. The sample consists of about 920,000 distinct CDR3 sequences, roughly 31% of them appearing once. Trimming pared 3 bases from V and 7 bases from J, leaving 10 bases between. CDR3 length equals 13 residues. The specimen was cultured CD8+ T cells from PBMCs, collected from culture after CMV antigen stimulation. The TCR sequence derives from a human donor in good health (CMV status not recorded). Some clones in this sample may be carry-over from other donors' samples. J is TRBJ2-4 and V is TRBV12-3 or TRBV12-4, with D uncertain. The CDR3 reads CASSFEGKNIQYF. For the CDR3, the DNA is TGTGCCAGCAGTTTCGAAGGAAAGAACATTCAGTACTTC.